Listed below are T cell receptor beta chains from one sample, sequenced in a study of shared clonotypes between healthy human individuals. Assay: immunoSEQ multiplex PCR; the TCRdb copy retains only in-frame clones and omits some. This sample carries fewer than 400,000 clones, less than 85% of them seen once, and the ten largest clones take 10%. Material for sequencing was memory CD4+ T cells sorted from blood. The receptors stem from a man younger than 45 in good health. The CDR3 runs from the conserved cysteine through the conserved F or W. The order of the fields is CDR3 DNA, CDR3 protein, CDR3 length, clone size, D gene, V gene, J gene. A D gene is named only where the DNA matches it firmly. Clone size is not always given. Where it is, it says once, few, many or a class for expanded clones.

cdr3_nt: TGTGCCAGCAGCCTCCGGACGGGCGAGACCCAGTACTTC
cdr3_aa: CASSLRTGETQYF
cdr3_length: 13
clone_size: .
d_call: .
v_call: TRBV11-3
j_call: TRBJ2-5

cdr3_nt: TGTGCCAGCAGCTCCTTACTTAGGCGGGAGGGGGATGAGCAGTTCTTC
cdr3_aa: CASSSLLRREGDEQFF
cdr3_length: 16
clone_size: .
d_call: TRBD2
v_call: TRBV5-6
j_call: TRBJ2-1

cdr3_nt: TGTGCCAGCACTTCGACTGGACAGGGTAATGAAAAACTGTTTTTT
cdr3_aa: CASTSTGQGNEKLFF
cdr3_length: 15
clone_size: .
d_call: TRBD1
v_call: TRBV28
j_call: TRBJ1-4

cdr3_nt: TGTGCCAGCAACAGGGGGTCCTACGAGCAGTACTTC
cdr3_aa: CASNRGSYEQYF
cdr3_length: 12
clone_size: .
d_call: TRBD1
v_call: TRBV2
j_call: TRBJ2-7

cdr3_nt: TGTGCCAGCAGCCCTAATCGGGTCACTTCCTACAATGAGCAGTTCTTC
cdr3_aa: CASSPNRVTSYNEQFF
cdr3_length: 16
clone_size: .
d_call: .
v_call: TRBV7-7
j_call: TRBJ2-1

cdr3_nt: TGTGCCACCAGCAGAGATCGAGTAGATACGCAGTATTTT
cdr3_aa: CATSRDRVDTQYF
cdr3_length: 13
clone_size: .
d_call: .
v_call: TRBV15
j_call: TRBJ2-3

cdr3_nt: TGTGCCAGCAGCCCAGGGTCGACAGGTCCAGAGACCCAGTACTTC
cdr3_aa: CASSPGSTGPETQYF
cdr3_length: 15
clone_size: .
d_call: .
v_call: TRBV7-2
j_call: TRBJ2-5

cdr3_nt: TGCGCCAGCAGTGCTGGTAGTGGGTACACAGATACGCAGTATTTT
cdr3_aa: CASSAGSGYTDTQYF
cdr3_length: 15
clone_size: .
d_call: .
v_call: TRBV10-1
j_call: TRBJ2-3

cdr3_nt: TGTGCCAGCAAACCTAGCAGGGGGGGGCGCTTTTACGAGCAGTACTTC
cdr3_aa: CASKPSRGGRFYEQYF
cdr3_length: 16
clone_size: many
d_call: .
v_call: TRBV27
j_call: TRBJ2-7

cdr3_nt: TGTGCCAGCAGTCTGACAGGGAACTCCTACAATGAGCAGTTCTTC
cdr3_aa: CASSLTGNSYNEQFF
cdr3_length: 15
clone_size: .
d_call: TRBD1
v_call: TRBV6-1
j_call: TRBJ2-1